This TCR beta chain was recorded in a study of control samples from healthy donors and cancer patients. Using immunoSEQ multiplex PCR, the repertoire was profiled, and TCRdb retains in-frame clones only, with some absent. The table has about 75,000 clones, around 94% seen once. The CDR3 contains 13 residues. The V gene lost 4 bases and the J gene lost 4 bases, with 8 bases spanning the gap. Germline lookup yields CDR1 SGHTA and CDR2 FQGNSA. The sequenced sample was blood. The origin of this receptor is a woman aged 40 to 50 in good health. This chain links TRBV7-2 with TRBJ2-1; unclear D gene. The CDR3 protein is CASSSYTYNEQFF. The CDR3 bases are TGTGCCAGCAGCTCCTACACTTACAATGAGCAGTTCTTC.